This is a list of T cell receptor beta chains from one sample in a study of CXCR3-negative and CXCR3-positive naive CD8 T cells. TCRdb processed the 5' RACE reads again and assigns one entry to each CDR3 protein, with no DNA. The listing contains several thousand distinct CDR3 sequences. The sample comprised naive CXCR3- CD8+ T cells from blood. All receptors derive from a human donor in good health. Some clones in this sample may be carry-over from other donors' samples. Both conserved end residues are part of each CDR3. Fields, in order: clone size, J gene, V gene, CDR3 protein. For some rows the clone size is stated as once, few or many, or as a class when expanded; others skip it.

>NA|TRBJ2-5|TRBV10-3
CAINQAGEETQYF
>NA|TRBJ2-1|TRBV29-1
CSVETPLGTSGGYNEQFF
>medium-sized|TRBJ2-1|TRBV5-1
CASSLDVRGSYNEQFF
>NA|TRBJ2-1|TRBV29-1
CSVATSGPSSNEQFF
>NA|TRBJ2-7|TRBV10-3
CAISESRDSYEQYF
>NA|TRBJ2-5|TRBV5-1
CASSSGQGQETQYF
>medium-sized|TRBJ2-3|TRBV6-6
CASSEGASGTDTQYF
>medium-sized|TRBJ1-1|TRBV5-1
CASNARQGSTEAFF
>medium-sized|TRBJ2-1|TRBV4-3
CASSQDRRVKDYNEQFF
>NA|TRBJ2-7|TRBV29-1
CSGTGTPTNSYEQYF
>NA|TRBJ1-5|TRBV7-9
CASSLEKQPQHF
>medium-sized|TRBJ2-1|TRBV14
CASSQEQRATNEQFF
>NA|TRBJ2-7|TRBV20-1
CSARGLESSYEQYF
>medium-sized|TRBJ1-2|TRBV29-1
CSVEPAGDRGIIGYGYTF
>medium-sized|TRBJ2-1|TRBV28
CASRLERTTPYNEQFF
>medium-sized|TRBJ1-5|TRBV27
CASASGLSNQPQHF
>medium-sized|TRBJ1-5|TRBV2
CASSYSRVPNQPQHF
>NA|TRBJ2-7|TRBV4-1
CASSPWTGSREQYF
>NA|TRBJ2-1|TRBV7-8
CASSLGSSNEQFF
>NA|TRBJ1-2|TRBV12-3/TRBV12-4
CASSQATPSGFGYTF
>medium-sized|TRBJ2-1|TRBV10-3
CAISESRELYNEQFF
>medium-sized|TRBJ2-1|TRBV29-1
CSVEAADYNEQFF
>medium-sized|TRBJ2-7|TRBV7-6
CASSHRDQIYEQYF
>medium-sized|TRBJ2-7|TRBV10-2
CASIQGTSVGYEQYF
>medium-sized|TRBJ2-1|TRBV7-9
CASSQNWEDRNYNEQFF
>NA|TRBJ2-1|TRBV7-8
CASSRPYNEQFF
>medium-sized|TRBJ2-7|TRBV20-1
CSARDRKGTVHEQYF
>NA|TRBJ2-4|TRBV29-1
CSVELEGTGRAKNIQYF
>medium-sized|TRBJ2-1|TRBV20-1
CSVQREGNEQFF
>medium-sized|TRBJ2-5|TRBV29-1
CSVEGGGDMFQETQYF
>NA|TRBJ2-2|TRBV29-1
CSVVRHNTGELFF
>medium-sized|TRBJ2-1|TRBV11-2
CASSTPVDSSSYNEQFF
>medium-sized|TRBJ1-2|TRBV6-5
CASTGQNGLYGYTF
>medium-sized|TRBJ2-1|TRBV4-1
CASSQRSNEQFF
>medium-sized|TRBJ1-1|TRBV27
CASSQTGYGAFF
>NA|TRBJ1-1|TRBV13
CASSLGPGTANTEAFF
>medium-sized|TRBJ1-2|TRBV2
CASSRIRGDYGYTF
>NA|TRBJ1-1|TRBV29-1
CSALQSAEAFF
>NA|TRBJ2-2|TRBV7-9
CASSGDRGTNTGELFF
>NA|TRBJ2-5|TRBV28
CASSLLGTPEETQYF
>medium-sized|TRBJ1-2|TRBV29-1
CSGLSQGNGYTF
>medium-sized|TRBJ2-7|TRBV12-5
CASGSTGDINYEQYF
>NA|TRBJ1-2|TRBV12-3/TRBV12-4
CASSSNYGYTF
>medium-sized|TRBJ2-1|TRBV20-1
CSARDPEQPYNEQFF